This T cell receptor beta chain was recorded in a study of CD8+CD57+ T cells in acquired aplastic anemia. Turning to the study itself: DNA per sorted CD4+ or CD8+ sample ranged roughly 0.19 to 27.4 ug, averaging approximately 3.1 ug.

TCR beta VDJ combinations and CDR3 sequences were profiled from genomic DNA. MiXCR was run by TCRdb on the reads, yielding one entry per CDR3 protein. This table has about 130,000 distinct CDR3 sequences, 41% appearing once. This clonotype was detected only once. This CDR3 has 14 residues. V was clipped by 5 bases and J by 11 bases, with 19 bases between them. CDR1 and CDR2 (germline): LNHDA, SQIVND (reference sequence). The TCR comes from a human donor in good health, serving as a control. The chain carries TRBV19 and TRBJ1-5; no clear D. Specimen: sorted CD4+, CD8+, or CD8+CD57+ T cells (not recorded which) from PBMCs. The CDR3 loop is CASSHGGSQETQHF. The DNA of the CDR3 is TGTGCCAGTAGTCATGGTGGCAGCCAAGAGACCCAGCATTTT. Looking up the rest from reference TRBV19 and TRBJ1-5 gives the full variable domain: DGGITQSPKYLFRKEGQNVTLSCEQNLNHDAMYWYRQDPGQGLRLIYYSQIVNDFQKGDIAEGYSVSREKKESFPLTVTSAQKNPTAFYLCASSHGGSQETQHFGDGTRLSIL.